This TCR beta chain originates from a study of control samples from healthy donors and cancer patients. The CDR3 runs to 14 residues. Per germline, CDR1 SGHTS and CDR2 YDEGEE. Trimming at V came to 7 bases and at J to 9 bases, leaving 7 bases not matched to a gene. A few counts support this clone. The table came from immunoSEQ multiplex PCR; TCRdb's copy has only in-frame clones and leaves some out. The sample lists around 130,000 clones, 75% to 95% occurring once. The clonotype originates from a young man in good health. J is TRBJ2-1 and V is TRBV5-8, with TRBD2 identical over 13 bases. The specimen was blood. The DNA for the CDR3 is TGTGCCAGCGGAGAACTAGCGGGGGGGCGTGAGCAGTTCTTC. It codes for CASGELAGGREQFF.